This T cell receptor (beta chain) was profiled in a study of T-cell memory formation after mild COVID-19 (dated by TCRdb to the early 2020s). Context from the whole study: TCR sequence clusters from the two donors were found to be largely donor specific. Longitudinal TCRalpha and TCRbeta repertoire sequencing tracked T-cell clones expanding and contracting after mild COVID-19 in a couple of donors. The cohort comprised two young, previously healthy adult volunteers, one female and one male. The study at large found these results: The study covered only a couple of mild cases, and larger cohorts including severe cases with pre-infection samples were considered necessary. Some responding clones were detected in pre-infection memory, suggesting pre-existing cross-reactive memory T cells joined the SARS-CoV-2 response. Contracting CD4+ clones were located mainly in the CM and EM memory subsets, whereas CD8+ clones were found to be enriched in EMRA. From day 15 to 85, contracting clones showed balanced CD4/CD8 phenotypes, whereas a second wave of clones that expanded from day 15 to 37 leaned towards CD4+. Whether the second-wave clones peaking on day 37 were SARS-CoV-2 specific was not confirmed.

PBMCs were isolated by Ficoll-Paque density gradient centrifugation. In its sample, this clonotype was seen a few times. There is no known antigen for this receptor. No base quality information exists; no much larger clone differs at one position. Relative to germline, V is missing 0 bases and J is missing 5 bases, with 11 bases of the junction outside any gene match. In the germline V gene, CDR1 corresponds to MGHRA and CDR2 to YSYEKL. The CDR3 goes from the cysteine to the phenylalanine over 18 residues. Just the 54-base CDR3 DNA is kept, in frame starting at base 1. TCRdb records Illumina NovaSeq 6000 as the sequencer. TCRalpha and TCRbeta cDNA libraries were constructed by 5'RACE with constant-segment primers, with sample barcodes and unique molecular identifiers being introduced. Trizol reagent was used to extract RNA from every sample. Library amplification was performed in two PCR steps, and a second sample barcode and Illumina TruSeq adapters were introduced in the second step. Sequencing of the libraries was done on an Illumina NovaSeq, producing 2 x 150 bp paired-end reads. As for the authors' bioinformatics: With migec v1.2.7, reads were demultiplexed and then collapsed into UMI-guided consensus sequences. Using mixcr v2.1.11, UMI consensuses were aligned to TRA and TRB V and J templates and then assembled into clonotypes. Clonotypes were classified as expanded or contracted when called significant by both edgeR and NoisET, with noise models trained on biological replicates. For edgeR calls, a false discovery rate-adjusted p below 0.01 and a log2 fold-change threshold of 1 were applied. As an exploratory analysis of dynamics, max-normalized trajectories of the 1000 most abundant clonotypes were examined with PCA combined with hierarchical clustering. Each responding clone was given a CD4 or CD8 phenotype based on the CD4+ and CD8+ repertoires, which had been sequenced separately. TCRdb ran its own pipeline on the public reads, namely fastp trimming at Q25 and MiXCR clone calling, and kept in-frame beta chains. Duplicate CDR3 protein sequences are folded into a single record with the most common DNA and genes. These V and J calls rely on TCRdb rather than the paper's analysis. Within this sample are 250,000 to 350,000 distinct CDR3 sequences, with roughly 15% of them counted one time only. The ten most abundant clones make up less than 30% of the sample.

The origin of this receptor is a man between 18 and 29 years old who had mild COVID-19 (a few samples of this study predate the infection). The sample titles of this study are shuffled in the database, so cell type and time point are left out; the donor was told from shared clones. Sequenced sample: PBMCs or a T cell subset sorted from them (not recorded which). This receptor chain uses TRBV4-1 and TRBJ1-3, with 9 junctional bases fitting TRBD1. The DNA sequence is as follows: TGCGCCAGCAGCCAAGACAATCGGTCAGGGACAGGGAGAAACACCATATATTTT. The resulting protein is CASSQDNRSGTGRNTIYF.